This TCR beta chain was recorded in a study of pediatric ulcerative colitis. Up to 500,000 reads were sequenced per sample. Using immunoSEQ multiplex PCR, the repertoire was profiled, and TCRdb retains in-frame clones only, with some absent. The top ten hold about 5.2% of the sample, which has tens of thousands of clones, 77% seen once. The CDR3 contains 16 residues. The germline V and J ends were trimmed by 2 bases and 1 base, with 15 bases remaining between them. Germline V gene sequence: CDR1 SGHVS, CDR2 FQNEAQ. This clone was observed a few times. Ulcerative colitis patients received no immunosuppressive medication before the diagnostic colonoscopy.

The source of this sequence is a boy aged 5-17 years with moderate ulcerative colitis. The rearrangement uses TRBV7-8 and TRBJ2-7, with D possibly being TRBD2 (5 bases). Sequencing used blood. This CDR3 is CASSLNLAGSSYEQYF. CDR3 in DNA: TGTGCCAGCAGCTTAAACCTCGCGGGCAGTTCCTACGAGCAGTACTTC.